These T cell receptor beta chains were read from a single sample in a study of cytomegalovirus exposure and HLA in healthy donors. The repertoire was sequenced with immunoSEQ multiplex PCR; TCRdb's copy has only in-frame clones and lacks some. The data contain fewer than 250,000 clones, about nine tenths of them singletons. The sample consisted of PBMCs. The receptors originated from a boy aged 2 to 10 in good health and CMV-seronegative. Each CDR3 is given with its conserved first and last residue. The D gene is left open where the match is weak. Only part of the rows carry a size: once, few, many, or a class if the clone is expanded.

CDR3 protein,CDR3 DNA,D gene,J gene,clone size,V gene
CAISETLASETQYF,TGTGCCATCAGTGAGACTCTAGCCTCTGAGACCCAGTACTTC,-,TRBJ2-5,once,TRBV10-3
CASSKATVGVNEKLFF,TGTGCCAGCAGCAAAGCGACGGTAGGGGTTAATGAAAAACTGTTTTTT,-,TRBJ1-4,-,TRBV21-1
CASMLTENSPLHF,TGTGCCAGCATGCTCACTGAGAATTCACCCCTCCACTTT,-,TRBJ1-6,once,TRBV6-1
CASSLSDRKGQGWLFF,TGTGCCAGCAGTTTATCAGACAGGAAGGGCCAAGGATGGCTGTTTTTT,-,TRBJ2-2,-,TRBV28
CASSLGLAGGPPLGETQYF,TGCGCCAGCAGCCTAGGACTAGCGGGAGGGCCACCCCTCGGGGAGACCCAGTACTTC,TRBD2,TRBJ2-5,-,TRBV4-1
CASSYSSQATQYF,TGTGCCAGCAGTTACTCGAGCCAGGCTACGCAGTATTTT,-,TRBJ2-3,-,TRBV6-5
CASSQDHYEQYF,TGTGCCAGCAGCCAAGACCACTACGAGCAGTACTTC,-,TRBJ2-7,-,TRBV14
CASTGQTTSEQYF,TGTGCCAGCACTGGACAGACTACGTCCGAGCAGTACTTC,-,TRBJ2-7,once,TRBV5-4
CASSLGDSEQYF,TGTGCCAGCAGCTTAGGCGATAGCGAGCAGTACTTC,-,TRBJ2-7,-,TRBV11-2
CSVDITGLAGGSPQETQYF,TGCAGCGTTGACATAACAGGACTAGCGGGAGGGAGCCCCCAAGAGACCCAGTACTTC,TRBD2,TRBJ2-5,-,TRBV29-1
CASSKAQGSGFYEQYF,TGTGCCAGTTCCAAAGCACAGGGGAGTGGGTTCTACGAGCAGTACTTC,TRBD1,TRBJ2-7,once,TRBV19
CSSSLVGQGGGETQYF,TGTTCCAGCAGCTTAGTGGGACAGGGGGGCGGAGAGACCCAGTACTTC,TRBD1,TRBJ2-5,-,TRBV7-9
CASSPNRGLYNEQFF,TGTGCCAGCAGCCCCAACAGGGGGCTATACAATGAGCAGTTCTTC,TRBD1,TRBJ2-1,-,TRBV11-2
CASSLAGGTDTQYF,TGTGCCAGCAGCTTAGCGGGGGGCACAGATACGCAGTATTTT,TRBD2,TRBJ2-3,-,TRBV7-3
CASSSWTGPRADTQYF,TGTGCCAGCAGCTCCTGGACAGGCCCGAGGGCAGATACGCAGTATTTT,TRBD1,TRBJ2-3,-,TRBV11-1
CASRPPGQDYTEAFF,TGTGCCAGCAGACCTCCGGGACAGGATTATACTGAAGCTTTCTTT,TRBD1,TRBJ1-1,-,TRBV6-1